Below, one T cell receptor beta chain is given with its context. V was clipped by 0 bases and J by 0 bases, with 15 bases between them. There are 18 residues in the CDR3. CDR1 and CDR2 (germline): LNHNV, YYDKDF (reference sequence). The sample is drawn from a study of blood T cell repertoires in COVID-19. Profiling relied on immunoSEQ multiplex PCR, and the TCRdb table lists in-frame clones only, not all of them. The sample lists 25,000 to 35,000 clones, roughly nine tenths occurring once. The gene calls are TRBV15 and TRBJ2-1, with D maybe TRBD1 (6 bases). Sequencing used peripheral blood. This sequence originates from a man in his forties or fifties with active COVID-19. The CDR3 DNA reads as TGTGCCACCAGCAGAGATAGGGCAGGGACAAGCTCCTACAATGAGCAGTTCTTC. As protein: CATSRDRAGTSSYNEQFF.